Listed below are T cell receptor beta chains from one sample, sequenced in a study of T cells in Graves' hyperthyroidism and ophthalmopathy. TCRdb ran MiXCR on the multiplex PCR reads and lists one entry per CDR3 protein. The sample gives approximately 430,000 distinct CDR3 sequences, approximately 15% of which show up once; approximately 7.5% is in the top ten. The sample consisted of blood. The receptors stem from a woman under 30 with Graves' hyperthyroidism. Both conserved end residues are part of each CDR3. The order of the fields is J gene, V gene, CDR3 protein.

>TRBJ2-3|TRBV11-2
CASSLEARETDTQYF
>TRBJ1-2|TRBV12-3/TRBV12-4
CASSFRQGGDYGYTF
>TRBJ1-5|TRBV6-1
CASSEGRHGNQPQHF
>TRBJ1-1|TRBV6-1
CASSSLGQVNTEASF
>TRBJ2-5|TRBV6-1
CASSGTFRDTQETQYF
>TRBJ2-7|TRBV12-3/TRBV12-4
CASSDSLYEQYF
>TRBJ1-2|TRBV24-1
CATSDWTGYGYTF
>TRBJ2-7|TRBV5-6
CASSLQPGATPYEQYF
>TRBJ2-2|TRBV12-3/TRBV12-4
CASSKSAPGELFF
>TRBJ2-4|TRBV6-1
CASTDVSGDSRNIQYF
>TRBJ1-5|TRBV10-3
CAISGNGAKQPQHF
>TRBJ2-7|TRBV7-2
CASSPPGLAGWGYEQYF
>TRBJ1-1|TRBV28
CASSLLDLWLPGQRNTEAFF
>TRBJ2-3|TRBV6-1
CASSEGGGDTQYF
>TRBJ1-4|TRBV11-3
CASSQDRVGEKLFF
>TRBJ2-1|TRBV6-1
CASSSKGNEQFF
>TRBJ1-1|TRBV11-2
CASSRDRGRPGNTEAFF
>TRBJ2-2|TRBV24-1
CATSDLSSGANTGELFF
>TRBJ1-1|TRBV11-3
CASSGAGSRFGTEAFF